There are a few counts of the clone carrying this TCR beta chain. No antigen is known for it. What was sequenced were expressed TCRB transcripts, since all of the isolated RNA had been reverse transcribed. The protocol was immunoSEQ multiplex PCR, while the TCRdb copy is restricted to in-frame clones and leaves out a portion. The sample has 900,000 or so clones, under 20% seen once. CDR1 SNHLY and CDR2 FYNNEI come from the germline V gene. This CDR3 is built from 19 residues. Trimming took off 4 bases at V and 3 bases at J, with 24 bases between the two ends. These data are taken from a study of beta chain features in type 1 diabetes. Broader study findings: Patients with type 1 diabetes showed fewer VDJ junction insertions and more deletions.

The chain has TRBV2 and TRBJ2-2; a possible D gene is TRBD1 (7 bases). This TCR was sampled from a woman aged 18-29 years in good health. Sequencing was carried out using naive CD4+ T cells from blood. As DNA, the CDR3 is TGTGCCAGCAGTGTGACAGGGTGGGGACTTAGGAAGGACACCGGGGAGCTGTTTTTT. This gives the protein CASSVTGWGLRKDTGELFF.